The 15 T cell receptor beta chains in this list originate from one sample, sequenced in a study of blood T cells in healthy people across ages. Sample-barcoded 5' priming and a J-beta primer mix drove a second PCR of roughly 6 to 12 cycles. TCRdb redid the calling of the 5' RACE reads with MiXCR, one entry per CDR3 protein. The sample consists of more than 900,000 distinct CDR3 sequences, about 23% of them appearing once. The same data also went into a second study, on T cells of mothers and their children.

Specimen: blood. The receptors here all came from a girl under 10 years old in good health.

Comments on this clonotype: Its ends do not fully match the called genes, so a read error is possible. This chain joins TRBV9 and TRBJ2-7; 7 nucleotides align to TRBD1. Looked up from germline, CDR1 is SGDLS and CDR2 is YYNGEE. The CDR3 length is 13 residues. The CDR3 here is CASSVDNSGQANF. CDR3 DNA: TGTGCCAGCAGCGTAGATAATTCTGGACAGGCCAACTTC.

In DNA form, the CDR3 reads TGTGCCAGCCGGTACTCTGGGGCCAACGTCCTGACTTTC. It yields the protein CASRYSGANVLTF. The chain recombines TRBV5-8 with TRBJ2-6; no definite D call. The V gene's germline CDR1 is SGHTS and CDR2 YDEGEE. The germline V and J ends were trimmed by 7 bases and 0 bases, with 5 bases remaining between them. This CDR3 contains 13 residues. The complete variable domain, with remaining parts taken from reference TRBV5-8 and TRBJ2-6, reads EAGVTQSPTHLIKTRGQQATLRCSPISGHTSVYWYQQALGLGLQFLLWYDEGEERNRGNFPPRFSGRQFPNYSSELNVNALELEDSALYLCASRYSGANVLTFGAGSRLTVL.

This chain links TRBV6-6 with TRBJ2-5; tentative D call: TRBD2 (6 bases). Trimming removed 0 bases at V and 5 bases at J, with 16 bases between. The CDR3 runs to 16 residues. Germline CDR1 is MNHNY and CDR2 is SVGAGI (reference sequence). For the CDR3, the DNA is TGTGCCAGCAGTTACTCGACACCGGGGGTGGGGGAGACCCAGTACTTC. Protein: CASSYSTPGVGETQYF.

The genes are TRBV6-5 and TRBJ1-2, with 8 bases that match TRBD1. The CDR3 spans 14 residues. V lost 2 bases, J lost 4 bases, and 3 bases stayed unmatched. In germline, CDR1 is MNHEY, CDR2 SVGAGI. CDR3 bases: TGTGCCAGCAGTTACCAGGGGGCCGGCTATGGCTACACCTTC. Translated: CASSYQGAGYGYTF.

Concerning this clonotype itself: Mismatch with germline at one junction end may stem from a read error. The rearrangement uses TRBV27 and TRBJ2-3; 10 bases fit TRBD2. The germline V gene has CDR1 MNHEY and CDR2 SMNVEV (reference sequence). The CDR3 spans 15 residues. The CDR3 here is CASSASGRTTDTQYF. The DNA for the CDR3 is TGTGCCAGCAGTGCTAGCGGGAGAACGACAGATACGCAATATTTT.

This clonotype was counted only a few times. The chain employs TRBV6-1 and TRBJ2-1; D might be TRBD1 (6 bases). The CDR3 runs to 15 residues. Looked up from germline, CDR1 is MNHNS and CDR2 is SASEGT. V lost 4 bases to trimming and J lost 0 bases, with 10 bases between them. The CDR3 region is CASSGGPSSYNEQFF. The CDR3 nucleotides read TGTGCCAGCAGTGGGGGGCCTAGCTCCTACAATGAGCAGTTCTTC.

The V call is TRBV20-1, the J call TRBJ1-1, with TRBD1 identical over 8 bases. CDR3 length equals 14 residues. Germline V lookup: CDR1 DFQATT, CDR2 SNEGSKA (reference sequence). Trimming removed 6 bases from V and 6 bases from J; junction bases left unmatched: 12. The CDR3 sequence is CSAPTDRVDAEAFF. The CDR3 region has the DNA TGCAGTGCCCCTACGGACAGGGTGGATGCTGAAGCTTTCTTT.

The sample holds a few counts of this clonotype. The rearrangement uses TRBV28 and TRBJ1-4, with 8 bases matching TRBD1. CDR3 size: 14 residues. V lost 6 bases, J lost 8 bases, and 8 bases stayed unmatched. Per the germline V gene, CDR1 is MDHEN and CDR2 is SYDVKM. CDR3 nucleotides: TGTGCCAGCAGCTCGACAGGGGAGCGGGAAAAACTGTTTTTT. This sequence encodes CASSSTGEREKLFF.

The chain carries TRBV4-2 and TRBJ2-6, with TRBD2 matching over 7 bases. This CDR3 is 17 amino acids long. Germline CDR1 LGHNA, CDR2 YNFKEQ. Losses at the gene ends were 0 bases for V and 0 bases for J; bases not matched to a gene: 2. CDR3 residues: CASSQDLAASGANVLTF. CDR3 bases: TGTGCCAGCAGCCAAGATCTAGCGGCCTCTGGGGCCAACGTCCTGACTTTC.

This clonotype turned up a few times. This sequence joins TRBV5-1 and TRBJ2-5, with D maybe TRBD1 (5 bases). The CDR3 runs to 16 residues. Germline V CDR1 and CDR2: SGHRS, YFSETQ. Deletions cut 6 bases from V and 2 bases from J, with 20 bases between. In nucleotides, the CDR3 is TGCGCCAGCAACCCGAGACAGCCTACTCTACAAGAGACCCAGTACTTC. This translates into CASNPRQPTLQETQYF.

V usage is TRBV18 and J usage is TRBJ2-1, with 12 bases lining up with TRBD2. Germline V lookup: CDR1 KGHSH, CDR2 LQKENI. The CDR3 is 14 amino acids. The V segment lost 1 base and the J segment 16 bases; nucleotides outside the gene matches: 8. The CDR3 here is CASSPLLAGGLHFF. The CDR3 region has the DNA TGTGCCAGCTCACCACTACTAGCGGGAGGTCTCCATTTCTTC.

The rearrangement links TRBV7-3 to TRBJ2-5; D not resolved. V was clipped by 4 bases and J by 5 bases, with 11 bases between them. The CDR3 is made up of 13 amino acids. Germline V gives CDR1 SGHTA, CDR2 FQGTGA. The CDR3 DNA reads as TGTGCCAGCAGCTCCGGACCTTGGGAGACCCAGTACTTC. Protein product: CASSSGPWETQYF.

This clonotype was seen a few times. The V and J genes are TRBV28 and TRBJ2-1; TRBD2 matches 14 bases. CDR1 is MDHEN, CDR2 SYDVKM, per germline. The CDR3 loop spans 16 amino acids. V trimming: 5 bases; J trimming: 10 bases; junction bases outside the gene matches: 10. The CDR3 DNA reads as TGTGCCAGCAGTACCGCCGGGACTAGCGGGAGTGAAGAGCAGTTCTTC. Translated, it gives CASSTAGTSGSEEQFF.

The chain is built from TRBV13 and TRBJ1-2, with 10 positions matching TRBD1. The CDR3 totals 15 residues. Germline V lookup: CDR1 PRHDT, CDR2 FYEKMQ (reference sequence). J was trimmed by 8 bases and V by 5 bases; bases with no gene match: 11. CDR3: CASSVLGQGSPGYTF. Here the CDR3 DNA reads TGTGCCAGCAGCGTTCTGGGACAGGGGAGTCCGGGCTACACCTTC.

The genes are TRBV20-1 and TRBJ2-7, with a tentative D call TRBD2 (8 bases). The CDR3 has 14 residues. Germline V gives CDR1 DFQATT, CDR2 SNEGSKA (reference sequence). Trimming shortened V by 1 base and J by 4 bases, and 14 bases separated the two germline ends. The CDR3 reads CSARVGRGQYEQYF. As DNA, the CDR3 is TGCAGTGCTAGAGTCGGGAGGGGGCAGTACGAGCAGTACTTC.